Presented here are 28 T cell receptor beta chains from one specimen sequenced in a study of radiation and T cells in renal cell carcinoma. Generated by immunoSEQ multiplex PCR, the TCRdb table keeps only in-frame clones and is missing some. This table has about 150,000 clones, about nine tenths appearing once. Time point given: baseline pretreatment blood. The treatment here: 15 Gy SBRT to primary tumor, nephrectomy 4 weeks later. The sample in question was blood, obtained from a patient whose treatment included radiotherapy and nephrectomy. The receptors stem from a woman aged 70-85 years with renal cell carcinoma.

The chain joins TRBV2 to TRBJ1-5, with TRBD1 matching 8 bases. Germline V gives CDR1 SNHLY, CDR2 FYNNEI. This CDR3 is built from 13 residues. Unmatched junction bases numbered 9, after V lost 10 bases and J lost 7 bases. CDR3 loop: CANGDRQYQPQHF. As DNA, the CDR3 is TGTGCCAACGGGGACAGGCAGTACCAGCCCCAGCATTTT.

The V and J genes are TRBV28 and TRBJ1-2, with a weak D call TRBD1 (6 bases). V dropped 4 bases and J dropped 8 bases, with 20 bases sitting between them. CDR1 MDHEN and CDR2 SYDVKM come from the germline V gene. The CDR3 contains 15 residues. CDR3: CASSSPLPQGRGYTF. The CDR3 DNA reads TGTGCCAGCAGTTCTCCGCTCCCCCAGGGGCGAGGCTACACCTTC.

The chain carries TRBV5-1 and TRBJ1-1; D uncertain. V was clipped by 5 bases and J by 5 bases, with 16 bases between them. Germline values: CDR1 SGHRS, CDR2 YFSETQ. The CDR3 runs 14 residues. The CDR3 DNA sequence: TGCGCCAGCAGTTCGGGCCTCCTTGGGACTGAAGCTTTCTTT. Amino acid sequence: CASSSGLLGTEAFF. Together with reference TRBV5-1 and TRBJ1-1, the CDR3 gives the full variable domain: KAGVTQTPRYLIKTRGQQVTLSCSPISGHRSVSWYQQTPGQGLQFLFEYFSETQRNKGNFPGRFSGRQFSNSRSEMNVSTLELGDSALYLCASSSGLLGTEAFFGQGTRLTVV.

The chain employs TRBV11-2 and TRBJ2-7, with a weak D call TRBD2 (5 bases). V dropped 5 bases and J dropped 0 bases, with 8 bases sitting between them. The CDR3 totals 13 residues. From germline, CDR1 is SGHAT and CDR2 FQNNGV. The CDR3 loop is CASSPTSSYEQYF. CDR3 sequence (DNA): TGTGCCAGCAGCCCAACTAGCTCCTACGAGCAGTACTTC.

V usage is TRBV6-5 and J usage is TRBJ1-1, with a tentative D call TRBD1 (5 bases). The germline V gene encodes CDR1 MNHEY and CDR2 SVGAGI. The V gene lost 5 bases and the J gene lost 0 bases, with 13 bases spanning the gap. The CDR3 has 15 residues. The CDR3 region has the DNA TGTGCCAGCAGTCGGCAGGGTAATATGAACACTGAAGCTTTCTTT. Translating it yields CASSRQGNMNTEAFF.

This chain connects TRBV5-1 to TRBJ2-3; 12 bases line up with TRBD2. Germline values: CDR1 SGHRS, CDR2 YFSETQ. The junction had 8 bases not matched to a gene; V was cut back by 4 bases and J by 2 bases. The CDR3 is 17 residues long. The CDR3, as DNA: TGCGCCAGCAGCCCCGGACTAGCGGGGACGTACACAGATACGCAGTATTTT. It translates to CASSPGLAGTYTDTQYF.

This clone is a singleton in its sample. This sequence joins TRBV19 and TRBJ1-1, with D tentatively TRBD1 (5 bases). Trimming took off 9 bases at V and 1 base at J, with 9 bases between the two ends. This CDR3 is 12 amino acids long. Per germline, CDR1 LNHDA and CDR2 SQIVND (reference sequence). CDR3: CASAQGNTEAFF. The CDR3 DNA sequence: TGTGCCAGCGCTCAGGGGAACACTGAAGCTTTCTTT.

This rearrangement joins TRBV10-3 to TRBJ2-7; a weak D match, TRBD1 (5 bases). Germline CDR1 is ENHRY and CDR2 is SYGVKD. The germline V and J ends were trimmed by 11 bases and 4 bases, with 12 bases remaining between them. The length of the CDR3 is 11 residues. CDR3 sequence (DNA): TGTGCCGCAACTGACAGTTACGAGCAGTACTTC. Its translation: CAATDSYEQYF.

The chain combines TRBV4-2 with TRBJ1-6; perhaps TRBD1 as D (6 bases). Germline-derived CDR1 and CDR2 are LGHNA and YNFKEQ. CDR3 length: 14 amino acids. Trimming removed 0 bases at V and 7 bases at J, with 7 bases between. CDR3 nucleotides: TGTGCCAGCAGCCAAGAACAGGGAAATTCACCCCTCCACTTT. It yields the protein CASSQEQGNSPLHF.

The V and J genes are TRBV5-4 and TRBJ1-2, with TRBD1 identical over 7 bases. The CDR3 has 17 amino acids. V shed 0 bases and J 4 bases; nucleotides not matched to a gene: 12. Germline V lookup: CDR1 SGHNT, CDR2 YYREEE (reference sequence). CDR3 region: CASSLAGQVMGGYGYTF. The CDR3 nucleotides read TGTGCCAGCAGCTTGGCCGGACAGGTGATGGGTGGCTATGGCTACACCTTC.

The chain recombines TRBV9 with TRBJ1-4, with 9 bases lining up with TRBD1. This CDR3 is 14 amino acids long. Germline V gene data show CDR1 as SGDLS and CDR2 as YYNGEE. After removal of 4 bases from V and 5 bases from J, the junction contained 3 bases not matched to a gene. The CDR3 is CASSLGTGNEKLFF. In DNA form, the CDR3 reads TGTGCCAGCAGCCTCGGGACAGGGAATGAAAAACTGTTTTTT.

The chain links TRBV7-2 to TRBJ1-5; 10 bases map to TRBD1. Germline V gene lookup returns CDR1 SGHTA and CDR2 FQGNSA. V shed 5 bases, J shed 8 bases, and the junction held 6 bases outside the gene matches. The CDR3 is 14 amino acids. The CDR3 loop reads CASSIDRGREPQHF. In nucleotides, the CDR3 is TGTGCCAGCAGCATCGACAGGGGGCGGGAGCCCCAGCATTTT.

V usage is TRBV28 and J usage is TRBJ2-7; D may match TRBD1 or TRBD2 (5 bases each). V lost 2 bases and J lost 5, with 13 bases in between. Germline V lookup: CDR1 MDHEN, CDR2 SYDVKM. The CDR3 covers 14 residues. The CDR3 spells CASSLGGTVNEQYF. In nucleotides, the CDR3 is TGTGCCAGCAGTTTAGGGGGAACCGTAAACGAGCAGTACTTC.

The J gene is TRBJ1-1, the V gene TRBV11-3, with D possibly matching TRBD1 (5 bases). This CDR3 has 16 amino acids. V lost 1 base and J 1 base, leaving 13 bases between the germline ends. Germline V lookup: CDR1 SGHNT, CDR2 YENEEA. The CDR3 bases are TGTGCCAGCAGCTTAGGGAGCATCGGGGGGAACACTGAAGCTTTCTTT. This sequence encodes CASSLGSIGGNTEAFF. Complete variable domain (other parts from reference TRBV11-3 and TRBJ1-1): EAGVVQSPRYKIIEKKQPVAFWCNPISGHNTLYWYLQNLGQGPELLIRYENEEAVDDSQLPKDRFSAERLKGVDSTLKIQPAELGDSAVYLCASSLGSIGGNTEAFFGQGTRLTVV.

The genes are TRBV5-5 and TRBJ1-1; D gene unclear. Trimming stripped 4 bases from V and 3 bases from J, with 7 bases between. In germline, CDR1 is SGHKS, CDR2 YYEKEE (reference sequence). This CDR3 has 12 amino acids. CDR3 nucleotides: TGTGCCAGCAGCGTGGTAGACACTGAAGCTTTCTTT. Its protein product is CASSVVDTEAFF.

The gene calls are TRBV6-5 and TRBJ1-2, with D perhaps matching TRBD1 (5 bases). Germline CDR1 reads MNHEY; CDR2 reads SVGAGI. The CDR3 has 14 residues. V was trimmed by 0 bases and J by 4 bases, leaving 9 bases between them. The CDR3 protein is CASSYSVQGYGYTF. The CDR3 DNA sequence: TGTGCCAGCAGTTACTCAGTCCAGGGCTATGGCTACACCTTC.

This clone was seen more than once but under ten times. The chain uses TRBV28 and TRBJ2-2; D is undetermined. This CDR3 spans 12 amino acids. Trimming cost V 5 bases and J 3 bases, with 4 bases left between them. Germline CDR1 is MDHEN and CDR2 is SYDVKM. Written as DNA, the CDR3 is TGTGCCAGCAGTAGAGACACCGGGGAGCTGTTTTTT. Translating it yields CASSRDTGELFF.

CDR3 nucleotides: TGTGCCACCCTAACGGACAGGGAGGGAAACACCATATATTTT. It codes for CATLTDREGNTIYF. The genes are TRBV6-6 and TRBJ1-3; 8 bases align to TRBD1. Looked up from germline, CDR1 is MNHNY and CDR2 is SVGAGI (reference sequence). The CDR3 covers 14 residues. J was trimmed by 4 bases and V by 10 bases; bases with no gene match: 9.

The rearrangement uses TRBV6-5 and TRBJ1-6; maybe TRBD1 (5 bases). CDR1 is MNHEY, CDR2 SVGAGI, per germline. V was shortened by 4 bases and J by 10 bases, with 14 bases between the two germline ends. CDR3 size: 14 residues. The CDR3 region has the DNA TGTGCCAGCAGTTCCCCAGGGCTAAAATCACCCCTCCACTTT. Protein: CASSSPGLKSPLHF.

The chain links TRBV15 to TRBJ1-1; D is unresolved. Germline loops: CDR1 LNHNV, CDR2 YYDKDF (reference sequence). Trimming cost V 0 bases and J 8 bases, with 10 bases left between them. CDR3 size: 13 residues. In DNA, the CDR3 is TGTGCCACCAGCAGAGAGGTGGTTGGCGAAGCTTTCTTT. Its protein is CATSREVVGEAFF.

The chain joins TRBV5-1 to TRBJ2-5; TRBD2 might be the D (5 bases). Per the germline V gene, CDR1 is SGHRS and CDR2 is YFSETQ. The V end lost 4 bases, the J end lost 5 bases, and 9 bases lay between the germline ends. CDR3 length equals 12 residues. The CDR3 region has the DNA TGCGCCAGCAGCCTCCCGGGGGAGACCCAGTACTTC. Protein product: CASSLPGETQYF. The full variable domain, its missing parts supplied by reference TRBV5-1 and TRBJ2-5, is KAGVTQTPRYLIKTRGQQVTLSCSPISGHRSVSWYQQTPGQGLQFLFEYFSETQRNKGNFPGRFSGRQFSNSRSEMNVSTLELGDSALYLCASSLPGETQYFGPGTRLLVL.

The chain uses TRBV7-3 and TRBJ2-2, with D unclear. The germline V gene has CDR1 SGHTA and CDR2 FQGTGA. The CDR3 sequence is 13 residues long. The germline V and J ends were trimmed by 4 bases and 5 bases, with 8 bases remaining between them. The chain's CDR3 is CASSSRATGELFF. CDR3 sequence (DNA): TGTGCCAGCAGCTCCCGTGCGACCGGGGAGCTGTTTTTT. The full variable domain, completed using reference TRBV7-3 and TRBJ2-2, is GAGVSQTPSNKVTEKGKYVELRCDPISGHTALYWYRQSLGQGPEFLIYFQGTGAADDSGLPNDRFFAVRPEGSVSTLKIQRTERGDSAVYLCASSSRATGELFFGEGSRLTVL.

This chain uses TRBV28 with TRBJ1-6; D is perhaps TRBD1 (5 bases). In germline, CDR1 is MDHEN, CDR2 SYDVKM. V was cut by 7 bases and J by 14 bases, with 21 bases left in between. The length of the CDR3 is 14 residues. The CDR3 DNA reads TGTGCCAGCACCTCGGGGCAGGGTCCTTCCGCCCTCCACTTT. Its translation: CASTSGQGPSALHF.

The CDR3 region is CASSLRAFF. The CDR3 DNA reads as TGTGCCAGCAGCTTGAGGGCTTTCTTT. The chain links TRBV5-8 to TRBJ1-1; D remains ambiguous. The CDR3 runs to 9 residues. Trimming left V 1 base short and J 11 bases short, with 3 bases between. Per germline, CDR1 SGHTS and CDR2 YDEGEE.

This clone was detected only once. The CDR3 here is CASSDNSVGDYGYTF. The CDR3 bases are TGTGCCAGCAGTGACAACAGCGTGGGCGACTATGGCTACACCTTC. V is TRBV27 and J is TRBJ1-2; no clear D. Per germline, CDR1 MNHEY and CDR2 SMNVEV (reference sequence). There are 15 residues in the CDR3. V was pared by 5 bases and J by 3 bases, with 16 bases between.

Worth noting for this clone: Other DNA sequences from this sample encode an identical CDR3 as well. The rearrangement uses TRBV30 and TRBJ1-1, with D hard to call. The CDR3 sequence is 13 residues long. In germline, CDR1 is GTSNPN, CDR2 SVGIG (reference sequence). V was cut by 0 bases and J by 1 base, with 6 bases left in between. The CDR3 nucleotides read TGTGCCTGGAGTGTACGGCAGAACACTGAAGCTTTCTTT. Translation: CAWSVRQNTEAFF. The whole variable domain, remainder taken from reference TRBV30 and TRBJ1-1, is SQTIHQWPATLVQPVGSPLSLECTVEGTSNPNLYWYRQAAGRGLQLLFYSVGIGQISSEVPQNLSASRPQDRQFILSSKKLLLSDSGFYLCAWSVRQNTEAFFGQGTRLTVV.

The rearrangement links TRBV12-2 to TRBJ1-1. TRBV12-2 is given as a pseudogene. This CDR3 region has 14 residues. In nucleotides, the CDR3 is TGTGCAAGTCGCTTAGCGTACCGGGGGACTGAAGCTTTCTTT. Its translation is CASRLAYRGTEAFF.

This chain uses TRBV15 with TRBJ2-3; 7 bases fit TRBD1. Trimming removed 0 bases from V and 0 bases from J; junction bases left unmatched: 9. Germline CDR1 LNHNV, CDR2 YYDKDF (reference sequence). The CDR3 runs to 18 residues. This CDR3 is CATSRERGTATSTDTQYF. CDR3 nucleotide sequence: TGTGCCACCAGCAGAGAAAGAGGGACAGCCACTAGCACAGATACGCAGTATTTT.